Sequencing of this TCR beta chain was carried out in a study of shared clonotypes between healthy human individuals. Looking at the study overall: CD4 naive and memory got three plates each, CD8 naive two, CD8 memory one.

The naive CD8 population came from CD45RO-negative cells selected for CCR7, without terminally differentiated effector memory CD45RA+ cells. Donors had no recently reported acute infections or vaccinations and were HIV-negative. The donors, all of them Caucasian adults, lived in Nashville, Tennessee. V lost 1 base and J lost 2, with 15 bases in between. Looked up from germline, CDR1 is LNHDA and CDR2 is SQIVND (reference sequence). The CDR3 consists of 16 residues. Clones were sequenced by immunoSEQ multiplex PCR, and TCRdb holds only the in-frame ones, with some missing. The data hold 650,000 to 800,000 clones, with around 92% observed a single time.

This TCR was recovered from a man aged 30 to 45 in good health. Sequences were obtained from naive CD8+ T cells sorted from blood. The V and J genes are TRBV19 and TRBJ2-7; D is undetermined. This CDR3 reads CASSIAEVAVAYEQYF. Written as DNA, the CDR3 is TGTGCCAGTAGTATAGCCGAGGTCGCGGTGGCCTACGAGCAGTACTTC.